The 17 T cell receptor beta chains listed next were all sequenced from one sample in a study of early T cells in non-severe SARS-CoV-2 infection. TCRdb independently ran MiXCR on the 5' RACE reads; one entry per CDR3 protein. The sample has approximately 70,000 distinct CDR3 sequences; approximately 12% are singletons. Sequencing used whole blood. Receptors were obtained from an adult who was a healthcare worker with PCR-confirmed SARS-CoV-2 infection or an uninfected control (not recorded which).

About this clonotype: This may stem from a read error, because a much larger clone lies one nucleotide away. The rearrangement links TRBV6-1 to TRBJ2-7; D could derive from TRBD1 or TRBD2 (5 bases each). Germline V gene sequence: CDR1 MNHNS, CDR2 SASEGT. The CDR3 is 14 residues long. This CDR3 is CAGRPWDGSYEQYF. The DNA of the CDR3 is TGTGCCGGCAGGCCCTGGGACGGCTCCTACGAGCAGTACTTC.

The table lists this clonotype with many counts. This chain joins TRBV6-2 or TRBV6-3 and TRBJ2-1; the D gene is possibly TRBD1 (6 bases). Germline-derived CDR1 and CDR2 are MNHEY and SVGEGT. CDR3 length equals 13 residues. The V end lost 4 bases, the J end lost 4 bases, and 8 bases lay between the germline ends. The CDR3 reads CASSSGQYNEQFF. CDR3 DNA: TGTGCCAGCAGTTCCGGACAGTACAATGAGCAGTTCTTC.

In this sample, this clonotype turned up many times. The rearrangement joins TRBV20-1 to TRBJ1-2; 8 bases fit TRBD1. The CDR3 length is 14 residues. Trimming removed 2 bases from V and 4 bases from J; junction bases left unmatched: 6. The germline CDR1 and CDR2 sequences are DFQATT and SNEGSKA (reference sequence). CDR3 residues: CSARKTGAIYGYTF. CDR3 DNA sequence: TGCAGTGCTAGAAAGACAGGGGCCATCTATGGCTACACCTTC.

This clonotype came up many times. The junction departs from the called germline gene at one end, perhaps through a read error. The V gene is TRBV6-5, the J gene TRBJ2-7; D remains ambiguous. Germline assignment: CDR1 MNHEY and CDR2 SVGAGI. This CDR3 is 9 amino acids long. The CDR3 DNA is TGTGCCAGCAGTTACGGTCCAGCTTTC. This sequence encodes CASSYGPAF.

In this sample, this clonotype turned up many times. The chain links TRBV11-2 to TRBJ2-5, with D possibly TRBD1 on 5 matching bases. The CDR3 extends over 13 amino acids. CDR1 is SGHAT and CDR2 is FQNNGV in the germline V gene. Trimming removed 6 bases at V and 7 bases at J, with 15 bases between. The chain's CDR3 is CASRDTMAATQYF. As DNA, the CDR3 is TGTGCCAGCAGGGACACTATGGCGGCGACCCAGTACTTC.

This clonotype was seen many times. This chain links TRBV10-3 with TRBJ1-5; TRBD1 aligns across 10 bases. V lost 6 bases, J lost 3 bases, and 11 bases stayed unmatched. The germline CDR1 and CDR2 sequences are ENHRY and SYGVKD. This CDR3 contains 17 residues. The CDR3 nucleotides read TGTGCCATCAGCCTCGGACAGGGGGAGACGCCCAATCAGCCCCAGCATTTT. Protein sequence: CAISLGQGETPNQPQHF.

Ten or more counts support this clonotype. The rearrangement uses TRBV27 and TRBJ2-2; 15 bases agree with TRBD2. V dropped 3 bases and J dropped 5; count of bases not matched to a gene: 10. Germline V gene sequence: CDR1 MNHEY, CDR2 SMNVEV (reference sequence). The CDR3 is made up of 19 amino acids. The CDR3 loop reads CASSFSGLAGGRNTGELFF. The CDR3 coding sequence is TGTGCCAGCAGTTTTTCCGGACTAGCGGGAGGGCGAAATACCGGGGAGCTGTTTTTT.

The V and J genes are TRBV29-1 and TRBJ1-2; tentatively, D is TRBD1 (6 bases). This CDR3 has 11 amino acids. The germline CDR1 and CDR2 sequences are SQVTM and ANQGSEA. Trimming cost V 6 bases and J 8 bases, with 13 bases left between them. The CDR3 loop reads CSVKQGFGYTF. CDR3 nucleotide sequence: TGCAGCGTGAAACAGGGATTCGGCTACACCTTC.

This clonotype was seen ten or more times. The rearrangement joins TRBV20-1 to TRBJ2-3, with 11 bases aligning to TRBD1. Trimming cost V 6 bases and J 3 bases; bases outside gene matches: 5. The CDR3 has 14 residues. Looked up from germline, CDR1 is DFQATT and CDR2 is SNEGSKA (reference sequence). The CDR3 region has the DNA TGCAGTGCAAGGGACAGGGGGATGACAGATACGCAGTATTTT. This gives the protein CSARDRGMTDTQYF.

This clonotype occurred many times. The chain uses TRBV20-1 and TRBJ2-7; either TRBD1 or TRBD2 may supply D (5 bases each). The germline V and J ends were trimmed by 3 bases and 1 base, with 13 bases remaining between them. In germline, CDR1 is DFQATT, CDR2 SNEGSKA (reference sequence). This CDR3 region has 14 residues. CDR3 sequence: CSASPGWGSYEQYF. DNA of the CDR3: TGCAGTGCTAGTCCAGGGTGGGGGTCCTACGAGCAGTACTTC.

CDR3 sequence reads: CASSYPSGYGYTF. CDR3 nucleotides: TGTGCCAGCAGTTACCCCTCAGGCTATGGCTACACCTTC. V gene TRBV6-5 combines with J gene TRBJ1-2; D ambiguous. Per germline, CDR1 MNHEY and CDR2 SVGAGI. This CDR3 is built from 13 residues. With 2 bases removed from V and 4 bases from J, the gap between germline ends came to 8 bases.

This clonotype was seen a few times. J is TRBJ1-4 and V is TRBV25-1; D may be TRBD1 (6 bases). CDR3 length: 13 amino acids. Between the trimmed V and J ends, which lost 7 bases and 2 bases, there was a span of 8 bases. Per the germline V gene, CDR1 is MGHDK and CDR2 is SYGVNS. CDR3 loop: CASKRGTNEKLFF. CDR3 nucleotide sequence: TGTGCCAGCAAAAGGGGGACTAATGAAAAACTGTTTTTT.

This clonotype was seen more than once but under ten times. The chain links TRBV10-3 to TRBJ2-7, with unresolved D. CDR1 is ENHRY and CDR2 is SYGVKD in the germline V gene. The V gene lost 3 bases and the J gene lost 1 base, with 10 bases spanning the gap. CDR3 size: 14 residues. The chain's CDR3 is CAISERLESYEQYF. DNA of the CDR3: TGTGCCATCAGTGAACGACTGGAATCCTACGAGCAGTACTTC.

This clonotype was counted ten times or more. The genes are TRBV11-2 and TRBJ1-1; weak D call: TRBD1 (5 bases). Trimming took 0 bases from V and 7 from J, leaving 15 bases between them. Germline assignment: CDR1 SGHAT and CDR2 FQNNGV. This CDR3 is 15 amino acids long. CDR3 coding DNA: TGTGCCAGCAGCTTAGATCGGGCACCAAGGGGTGAAGCTTTCTTT. Translating gives CASSLDRAPRGEAFF. Full variable domain (missing parts from reference TRBV11-2 and TRBJ1-1): EAGVAQSPRYKIIEKRQSVAFWCNPISGHATLYWYQQILGQGPKLLIQFQNNGVVDDSQLPKDRFSAERLKGVDSTLKIQPAKLEDSAVYLCASSLDRAPRGEAFFGQGTRLTVV.

In this sample, this clonotype turned up many times. The chain joins TRBV6-6 to TRBJ1-6, with D perhaps TRBD1 (6 bases). The germline gives CDR1 MNHNY, CDR2 SVGAGI (reference sequence). Trimming removed 6 bases at V and 8 bases at J, with 11 bases between. The CDR3 runs to 13 residues. CDR3 nucleotide sequence: TGTGCCAGCAGGCAGGGGAGGGATTCACCCCTCCACTTT. This sequence encodes CASRQGRDSPLHF.

The chain recombines TRBV6-5 with TRBJ2-3; no reliable D call. The CDR3 has 13 amino acids. Germline V CDR1 and CDR2: MNHEY, SVGAGI. The V end lost 1 base, the J end lost 4 bases, and 6 bases lay between the germline ends. The CDR3 nucleotides are TGTGCCAGCAGTTACTTTACGGCAGATACGCAGTATTTT. Its translation: CASSYFTADTQYF.

This clonotype has ten or more counts. The V call is TRBV11-2, the J call TRBJ2-5; D remains ambiguous. V was cut by 7 bases and J by 5 bases, with 11 bases left in between. The CDR3 runs to 12 residues. From germline, CDR1 is SGHAT and CDR2 FQNNGV. CDR3 coding DNA: TGTGCCAGCACTCCAGCCCCTGAGACCCAGTACTTC. Protein product: CASTPAPETQYF.